The rows below give T cell receptor beta chains drawn from one sample of a study of cytomegalovirus exposure and HLA in healthy donors. Only in-frame clones appear in the TCRdb table, and some are missing; sequencing was by immunoSEQ multiplex PCR. This sample yields hundreds of thousands of clones, of which almost 80% are seen a single time; 3% to 4.5% belongs to the top ten. Sequenced: PBMCs. Receptors were obtained from a male donor in good health and CMV-seronegative. Both conserved end residues are part of each CDR3. Fields, in order: J gene, clone size, D gene, V gene, CDR3 length, CDR3 protein, CDR3 DNA. The D gene is left open where the match is weak. Size values are once, few and many counts, or a class for expanded clones, and some rows have none.

TRBJ1-1 NA NA TRBV5-4 14 CASSLGDLNTEAFF TGTGCCAGCAGCCTTGGGGACTTGAACACTGAAGCTTTCTTT
TRBJ2-4 NA NA TRBV5-6 14 CASSFNLAKNIQYF TGTGCCAGCAGCTTTAACTTAGCCAAAAACATTCAGTACTTC
TRBJ2-7 NA TRBD2 TRBV27 13 CASRLAGEVGQYF TGTGCCAGCAGACTAGCGGGAGAGGTCGGGCAGTACTTC
TRBJ2-1 NA TRBD2 TRBV20-1 11 CSASNRTSQFF TGCAGTGCTAGTAACCGGACTAGTCAGTTCTTC
TRBJ2-7 NA NA TRBV19 15 CASSTITTGNYEQYF TGTGCCAGTAGTACAATAACCACAGGGAACTACGAGCAGTACTTC
TRBJ2-7 NA TRBD2 TRBV19 13 CASGLAGNYEQYF TGTGCCAGTGGACTAGCGGGGAACTACGAGCAGTACTTC
TRBJ2-1 NA TRBD2 TRBV5-1 16 CASSLAQPGGYNEQFF TGCGCCAGCAGCTTGGCCCAGCCGGGAGGATACAATGAGCAGTTCTTC
TRBJ1-1 NA TRBD1 TRBV27 13 CASSFGTGSEAFF TGTGCCAGCAGTTTTGGGACAGGGTCTGAAGCTTTCTTT
TRBJ2-2 NA TRBD2 TRBV29-1 14 CSVETLAGVGELFF TGCAGCGTTGAAACACTAGCGGGGGTCGGGGAGCTGTTTTTT
TRBJ1-2 NA NA TRBV15 11 CATSRGRFYTF TGTGCCACCAGCAGAGGCCGGTTCTACACCTTC
TRBJ2-1 NA TRBD2 TRBV2 18 CASSERGTSGRGYNEQFF TGTGCCAGCAGTGAAAGGGGGACTAGCGGGAGGGGGTACAATGAGCAGTTCTTC
TRBJ1-1 NA NA TRBV4-1 15 CASSQDPHMNTEAFF TGCGCCAGCAGCCAAGATCCCCACATGAACACTGAAGCTTTCTTT
TRBJ2-7 few TRBD1 TRBV5-1 14 CASSSYRGRNEQYF TGCGCCAGCAGCTCCTACAGGGGAAGGAACGAGCAGTACTTC
TRBJ1-6 NA NA TRBV27 16 CASSSGSGQPNSPLHF TGTGCCAGCAGTTCGGGTTCCGGACAGCCTAATTCACCCCTCCACTTT
TRBJ2-7 NA NA TRBV27 13 CASSPDSSYEQYF TGTGCCAGCAGCCCGGACAGCTCCTACGAGCAGTACTTC
TRBJ2-7 NA TRBD2 TRBV18 15 CASSPLREVSYEQYF TGTGCCAGCTCACCATTGCGGGAGGTGTCCTACGAGCAGTACTTC
TRBJ1-1 NA NA TRBV5-6 16 CASSFWDAGRKRLAFF TGTGCCAGCAGCTTTTGGGATGCCGGGAGGAAGAGGTTAGCTTTCTTT
TRBJ2-7 NA NA TRBV6-5 14 CASSYGGLRHEQYF TGTGCCAGCAGTTACGGGGGGTTGCGCCACGAGCAGTACTTC
TRBJ2-7 few TRBD2 TRBV5-8 14 CASRLSGNNDEQYF TGTGCCAGCAGACTTAGCGGGAATAACGACGAGCAGTACTTC
TRBJ2-2 NA NA TRBV5-1 14 CASKEGSTTGELFF TGCGCCAGCAAGGAGGGGAGTACAACCGGGGAGCTGTTTTTT
TRBJ2-7 NA NA TRBV9 14 CASSRQLLGYEQYF TGTGCCAGCAGCCGACAGCTCCTCGGGTACGAGCAGTACTTC
TRBJ2-2 NA TRBD1 TRBV6-5 16 CASSFMDRGGTGELFF TGTGCCAGCAGTTTTATGGACAGGGGAGGCACCGGGGAGCTGTTTTTT
TRBJ2-7 NA TRBD2 TRBV10-3 15 CAISKGLAGVYEQYF TGTGCCATCTCCAAAGGGCTAGCGGGAGTCTACGAGCAGTACTTC
TRBJ2-2 NA NA TRBV6-5 14 CASSYSEAAGELFF TGTGCCAGCAGTTACTCGGAGGCGGCCGGGGAGCTGTTTTTT
TRBJ1-2 NA TRBD1 TRBV28 15 CASRERQGANYGYTF TGTGCCAGCAGGGAAAGACAGGGAGCTAACTATGGCTACACCTTC
TRBJ2-7 NA TRBD1 TRBV6-1 15 CASSEEGAYGYEQYF TGTGCCAGCAGTGAAGAGGGGGCATACGGCTACGAGCAGTACTTC
TRBJ1-5 few NA TRBV19 14 CASKTPSGNQPQHF TGTGCCAGTAAAACACCCAGCGGCAATCAGCCCCAGCATTTT
TRBJ2-5 NA TRBD2 TRBV4-1 14 CASSPREGGETQYF TGCGCCAGCAGCCCGCGGGAGGGGGGGGAGACCCAGTACTTC
TRBJ2-2 NA NA TRBV19 16 CASSPVAAANTGELFF TGTGCCAGTAGCCCCGTAGCGGCAGCGAACACCGGGGAGCTGTTTTTT
TRBJ1-6 NA NA TRBV15 15 CATSGLDSLNSPLHF TGTGCCACCAGCGGATTGGACAGTTTAAATTCACCCCTCCACTTT
TRBJ1-1 NA NA TRBV19 15 CASSNRGGLGTEAFF TGTGCCAGTAGTAACCGGGGGGGGTTAGGCACTGAAGCTTTCTTT
TRBJ1-5 NA NA TRBV6-1 15 CASSAGLPGDQPQHF TGTGCCAGCAGCGCGGGCCTCCCGGGCGATCAGCCCCAGCATTTT
TRBJ2-5 NA TRBD2 TRBV5-1 16 CASSLGGSGTQETQYF TGCGCCAGCAGCTTGGGGGGTAGCGGGACCCAAGAGACCCAGTACTTC
TRBJ1-6 NA NA TRBV9 14 CASSVDTGNSPLHF TGTGCCAGCAGCGTAGATACAGGGAATTCACCCCTCCACTTT
TRBJ2-1 NA NA TRBV7-9 15 CASSLGSPKAGEQFF TGTGCCAGCAGCTTAGGTTCTCCTAAGGCGGGTGAGCAGTTCTTC
TRBJ2-1 NA TRBD2 TRBV5-6 16 CASSLPGLSGFNEQFF TGTGCCAGCAGCCTGCCGGGACTAAGTGGGTTCAATGAGCAGTTCTTC
TRBJ1-1 NA NA TRBV11-2 15 CASSLDMPGIAEAFF TGTGCCAGCAGCTTAGATATGCCCGGGATCGCTGAAGCTTTCTTT
TRBJ2-5 once NA TRBV5-1 15 CASSLSGIVLETQYF TGCGCCAGCAGCTTGAGCGGAATTGTTTTAGAGACCCAGTACTTC
TRBJ1-2 NA TRBD1 TRBV6-5 15 CASSYQGQGNYGYTF TGTGCCAGCAGTTACCAAGGACAGGGCAACTATGGCTACACCTTC
TRBJ2-1 NA NA TRBV6-4 13 CASSAEGGYEQFF TGTGCCAGCAGCGCCGAGGGGGGGTATGAGCAGTTCTTC
TRBJ2-3 NA NA TRBV5-6 13 CASSFSRGDTQYF TGTGCCAGCAGCTTCAGCCGGGGAGATACGCAGTATTTT
TRBJ1-1 NA NA TRBV6-5 12 CASIRDITEAFF TGTGCCAGCATTCGAGATATCACTGAAGCTTTCTTT
TRBJ1-2 NA NA TRBV6-5 13 CASSYTQGYGYTF TGTGCCAGCAGTTACACACAGGGCTATGGCTACACCTTC
TRBJ1-2 once NA TRBV6-1 11 CATKEGSGYTF TGTGCCACCAAGGAGGGGTCTGGCTACACCTTC
TRBJ2-1 NA NA TRBV11-2 15 CASSPQGNPYNEQFF TGTGCCAGCAGCCCTCAGGGAAACCCCTACAATGAGCAGTTCTTC
TRBJ2-3 NA TRBD2 TRBV6-7 17 CASSYHRLAGGWATQYF TGTGCCAGCAGTTACCATCGCCTAGCGGGAGGTTGGGCTACGCAGTATTTT
TRBJ2-7 NA NA TRBV2 14 CASRAGRPSYEQYF TGTGCCAGCAGGGCGGGACGGCCTTCCTACGAGCAGTACTTC
TRBJ2-1 NA NA TRBV5-4 14 CAIHDNPSYNEQFF TGTGCCATCCATGACAACCCCTCCTACAATGAGCAGTTCTTC
TRBJ1-2 NA TRBD1 TRBV7-2 14 CASSYRQGQYGYTF TGTGCCAGCAGCTACCGACAGGGGCAATACGGCTACACCTTC
TRBJ1-5 NA TRBD1 TRBV4-1 17 CASSQGQGARGNQPQHF TGCGCCAGCAGCCAAGGACAGGGGGCTAGGGGCAATCAGCCCCAGCATTTT
TRBJ2-7 NA NA TRBV5-4 12 CASSIRTNEQYF TGTGCCAGCAGCATCAGAACTAACGAGCAGTACTTC
TRBJ2-3 once TRBD2 TRBV2 15 CASSPRTSGGDTQYF TGTGCCAGCAGTCCAAGGACTAGCGGAGGGGATACGCAGTATTTT
TRBJ2-7 NA NA TRBV18 15 CASSPGGSSVYEQYF TGTGCCAGCTCACCAGGAGGGAGCTCAGTCTACGAGCAGTACTTC
TRBJ2-7 NA TRBD1 TRBV5-1 14 CASRQGPGSREQYF TGCGCCAGCAGACAGGGGCCGGGGTCCCGCGAGCAGTACTTC
TRBJ2-2 NA NA TRBV5-4 14 CASSIVQGIGELFF TGTGCCAGCAGCATTGTTCAGGGGATCGGGGAGCTGTTTTTT
TRBJ2-1 once NA TRBV11-2 16 CASSPPQGPPYNEQFF TGTGCCAGCAGCCCGCCCCAGGGTCCGCCCTACAATGAGCAGTTCTTC
TRBJ1-3 NA NA TRBV6-9 17 CASSYSVQPDSGNTIYF TGTGCCAGCAGTTATTCTGTACAGCCTGACTCTGGAAACACCATATATTTT
TRBJ2-7 NA NA TRBV11-2 13 CASSLDREREQYF TGTGCCAGCAGCTTAGATCGAGAGCGCGAGCAGTACTTC
TRBJ2-7 NA NA TRBV2 16 CASSPDPGSLTYEQYF TGTGCCAGCAGCCCAGATCCCGGGTCCCTTACCTACGAGCAGTACTTC
TRBJ2-3 NA TRBD2 TRBV19 15 CASSTLAGNTDTQYF TGTGCCAGTAGTACCCTAGCGGGAAACACAGATACGCAGTATTTT